This T cell receptor (beta chain) was found in a study of OX40 agonist ivuxolimab in advanced cancers. General observations from the study: CD4+ T cells averaged fewer expanded clones than CD8+ T cells.

The data were produced by immunoSEQ multiplex PCR, yet TCRdb's version contains in-frame clones alone and is incomplete. The sample holds fewer than 100,000 clones, approximately 90% seen once. Drawing of blood for sampling happened at baseline, at cycle 4 day 1, and at cycle 7 day 1. This clone has a handful of counts. What it binds is not known. Sequencing used CD4+ or CD8+ T cells sorted from blood, obtained in a trial of the OX40 agonist ivuxolimab. The source is an adult with an advanced solid tumor such as melanoma, head and neck, liver or kidney cancer.

As DNA, the CDR3 is TGTGCCAGCAGCTACGGGACAGGGGTACCAGCCAAAAACATTCAGTACTTC. Residues: CASSYGTGVPAKNIQYF. This rearrangement joins TRBV5-6 to TRBJ2-4; 10 bases are a match to TRBD1. Germline loops: CDR1 SGHDT, CDR2 YYEEEE. The CDR3 has 17 amino acids. J was trimmed by 0 bases and V by 3 bases; bases with no gene match: 6.